The 22 T cell receptor beta chains in this list originate from one sample, sequenced in a study of cytomegalovirus exposure and HLA in healthy donors. Vbeta (60) and Jbeta (13) primers were used in the PCR. The method was immunoSEQ multiplex PCR; TCRdb's version includes in-frame clones alone and lacks a portion of them. The repertoire holds approximately 150,000 clones, with roughly 80% as singletons. Sequencing was performed on PBMCs. These receptors originate from a man aged 50 or older in good health and CMV-seropositive.

The genes are TRBV28 and TRBJ2-3; TRBD2 matches 9 bases. V was clipped by 6 bases and J by 3 bases; unmatched bases: 7. Germline V gives CDR1 MDHEN, CDR2 SYDVKM. The CDR3 consists of 15 residues. The CDR3 reads CASSLGGRATDTQYF. The DNA for the CDR3 is TGTGCCAGCAGCTTGGGCGGGAGGGCAACAGATACGCAGTATTTT.

V gene TRBV2 combines with J gene TRBJ1-2; 8 nucleotides align to TRBD1. The V and J ends lost 3 bases and 7 bases, in that order; junction bases with no gene match: 7. CDR3 size: 14 residues. Germline V gene lookup returns CDR1 SNHLY and CDR2 FYNNEI. In nucleotides, the CDR3 is TGTGCCAGCAGTGACAGGGGGCGAGTGTCTGGCTACACCTTC. Encoded protein: CASSDRGRVSGYTF.

The J gene is TRBJ2-1, the V gene TRBV5-5; 7 bases map to TRBD1. The V gene's germline CDR1 is SGHKS and CDR2 YYEKEE (reference sequence). The CDR3 contains 16 residues. V lost 0 bases to trimming and J lost 2 bases; unmatched junction nucleotides: 5. The CDR3 region has the DNA TGTGCCAGCAGCTTGGAAAGGGGGCAAGCCTACAATGAGCAGTTCTTC. Its translation is CASSLERGQAYNEQFF.

The chain uses TRBV21-1 and TRBJ2-7; TRBD1, as called in the table, went unchecked against the DNA. TRBV21-1 is a listed pseudogene. This CDR3 is built from 14 residues. In DNA, the CDR3 is TGTGCCAGCAGCACTGACAGGGAAACCTACGAGCAGTACTTC. The encoded protein is CASSTDRETYEQYF.

The chain has TRBV9 and TRBJ2-3; 11 positions match TRBD2. Germline CDR1 SGDLS, CDR2 YYNGEE. Losses at the gene ends were 5 bases for V and 1 base for J; bases not matched to a gene: 3. The CDR3 extends over 15 amino acids. CDR3 bases: TGTGCCAGCAGTCGTAGCGGGGGGGGCACAGATACGCAGTATTTT. This sequence encodes CASSRSGGGTDTQYF.

This clone was recorded only once. The chain joins TRBV5-4 to TRBJ2-1, with D possibly being TRBD2 (6 bases). This CDR3 has 16 residues. Trimming shortened V by 5 bases and J by 4 bases, and 19 bases separated the two germline ends. Germline V gene data show CDR1 as SGHNT and CDR2 as YYREEE (reference sequence). In DNA, the CDR3 is TGTGCCAGCAGGCGAACCGGGACTCCCGAATACAATGAGCAGTTCTTC. Its protein product is CASRRTGTPEYNEQFF.

This chain links TRBV7-9 with TRBJ2-7; 7 nucleotides line up with TRBD1. CDR1 and CDR2 (germline): SEHNR, FQNEAQ (reference sequence). V was clipped by 6 bases and J by 6 bases; unmatched bases: 8. The CDR3 covers 13 residues. Here the CDR3 DNA reads TGTGCCAGCAGAGTAACAGGGGTGGGCGAGCAGTACTTC. This gives the protein CASRVTGVGEQYF.

The count of this clone is one. The genes are TRBV2 and TRBJ2-2, with TRBD1 identical over 9 bases. The V gene's germline CDR1 is SNHLY and CDR2 FYNNEI. The V gene end was trimmed by 7 bases and the J gene end by 7 bases; junction bases not matched to a gene: 7. The length of the CDR3 is 14 residues. The CDR3 bases are TGTGCCAGCATTTGGGACAGGGAGATCGGGGAGCTGTTTTTT. Protein sequence: CASIWDREIGELFF.

The rearrangement links TRBV5-1 to TRBJ2-2, with D maybe TRBD2 (6 bases). The CDR3 consists of 16 residues. Trimming cost V 0 bases and J 7 bases, with 16 bases left between them. CDR1 and CDR2 from the germline V gene are SGHRS and YFSETQ. The CDR3 DNA follows: TGCGCCAGCAGCTTGGAGCTAGCGAGGGAGGACGGGGAGCTGTTTTTT. Its translation is CASSLELAREDGELFF.

CDR3 sequence (DNA): TGTGCCAGCAGCGCCCTAGTCGATGGTCAGCCCCAGCATTTT. Its protein product is CASSALVDGQPQHF. The genes are TRBV7-2 and TRBJ1-5; no definite D call. Per the germline V gene, CDR1 is SGHTA and CDR2 is FQGNSA. This CDR3 contains 14 residues. V lost 5 bases and J lost 6, with 14 bases in between.

The chain employs TRBV5-1 and TRBJ2-1, with TRBD1 matching over 9 bases. The CDR3 spans 13 residues. The V segment lost 4 bases and the J segment 10 bases; nucleotides outside the gene matches: 6. Germline V gene data show CDR1 as SGHRS and CDR2 as YFSETQ. Written as DNA, the CDR3 is TGCGCCAGCAGCAGACAGGGGGACAGGGAGCAGTTCTTC. Protein sequence: CASSRQGDREQFF.

This clone has just one count. V gene TRBV5-1 combines with J gene TRBJ1-2; D perhaps matches TRBD1 (6 bases). CDR1 and CDR2 (germline): SGHRS, YFSETQ. CDR3 length: 14 residues. Trimming stripped 3 bases from V and 5 bases from J, with 14 bases between. As DNA, the CDR3 is TGCGCCAGCAGCTCCATTCCAGGGGTTTATGGCTACACCTTC. As protein: CASSSIPGVYGYTF.

This clone was found once. V usage is TRBV6-5 and J usage is TRBJ1-2; 8 bases line up with TRBD1. There are 12 residues in the CDR3. V was pared by 7 bases and J by 7 bases, with 5 bases of the junction left unmatched. Germline-derived CDR1 and CDR2 are MNHEY and SVGAGI. CDR3 sequence: CASKQGVGGYTF. CDR3 bases: TGTGCCAGCAAACAGGGGGTTGGTGGCTACACCTTC.

This clone is a singleton in its sample. The chain links TRBV11-2 to TRBJ1-1; maybe TRBD1 (5 bases). Germline loops: CDR1 SGHAT, CDR2 FQNNGV. V lost 2 bases to trimming and J lost 5 bases, with 12 bases between them. The CDR3 contains 14 residues. CDR3 amino acids: CASSLPAGRTEAFF. The CDR3 coding sequence is TGTGCCAGCAGCTTACCTGCAGGGAGGACTGAAGCTTTCTTT.

The gene calls are TRBV28 and TRBJ2-7; 7 nucleotides align to TRBD1. CDR3 size: 13 residues. CDR1 and CDR2 from the germline V gene are MDHEN and SYDVKM. Trimming took 5 bases from V and 5 from J; bases not matched to a gene: 6. DNA of the CDR3: TGTGCCAGCAGTGTAACAGGGGTGAACGAGCAGTACTTC. Encoded protein: CASSVTGVNEQYF.

This clone was picked up a small number of times. This chain joins TRBV4-3 and TRBJ2-7, with 8 nucleotides matching TRBD2. This CDR3 is built from 16 residues. CDR1 is LGHNA and CDR2 is YSLEER in the germline V gene. Trimming took 0 bases from V and 3 from J; bases not matched to a gene: 7. CDR3 bases: TGCGCCAGCAGCCAAGACCGACTAGCGCCACTCTACGAGCAGTACTTC. This translates into CASSQDRLAPLYEQYF.

This clone came up once. CDR3 bases: TGTGCCAGCAGCCCCGGGACAGGGGGCTACGAGCAGTACTTC. Protein: CASSPGTGGYEQYF. J is TRBJ2-7 and V is TRBV5-5; 11 positions match TRBD1. The CDR3 loop spans 14 amino acids. The germline gives CDR1 SGHKS, CDR2 YYEKEE (reference sequence). With V trimmed by 4 bases and J by 3 bases, 3 bases remained unmatched. Together with reference TRBV5-5 and TRBJ2-7, the CDR3 gives the full variable domain: DAGVTQSPTHLIKTRGQQVTLRCSPISGHKSVSWYQQVLGQGPQFIFQYYEKEERGRGNFPDRFSARQFPNYSSELNVNALLLGDSALYLCASSPGTGGYEQYFGPGTRLTVT.

J is TRBJ1-3 and V is TRBV7-2; tentative D call: TRBD1 (6 bases). The germline CDR1 and CDR2 sequences are SGHTA and FQGNSA. Trimming cost V 3 bases and J 3 bases, with 9 bases left between them. This CDR3 has 14 amino acids. CDR3 sequence: CASSFSGDGNTIYF. The CDR3 DNA reads as TGTGCCAGCAGCTTTTCAGGGGATGGAAACACCATATATTTT.

This clone showed up just a few times. The rearrangement uses TRBV27 and TRBJ2-1, with D maybe TRBD2 (7 bases). Trimming removed 3 bases from V and 7 bases from J, with 16 bases in between. The CDR3 runs to 15 residues. CDR1 and CDR2 (germline): MNHEY, SMNVEV (reference sequence). CDR3 sequence reads: CASSLFRGAQNEQFF. The CDR3 bases are TGTGCCAGCAGTTTGTTTCGGGGGGCGCAAAATGAGCAGTTCTTC.

V is TRBV5-1 and J is TRBJ2-5, with 7 bases fitting TRBD1. This CDR3 is 14 amino acids long. V gave up 3 bases and J gave up 0 bases; unmatched junction bases: 2. Germline CDR1 SGHRS, CDR2 YFSETQ. This CDR3 reads CASSWGTDQETQYF. The CDR3 DNA is TGCGCCAGCAGCTGGGGGACAGACCAAGAGACCCAGTACTTC.

The V gene is TRBV7-2, the J gene TRBJ2-1, with D possibly being TRBD2 (7 bases). The V gene lost 5 bases and the J gene lost 13 bases, with 18 bases spanning the gap. CDR3 length: 13 amino acids. The germline V gene has CDR1 SGHTA and CDR2 FQGNSA. The DNA of the CDR3 is TGTGCCAGCAGCCTTGGGGGGGGGCCAGGCCAGTTCTTC. As protein: CASSLGGGPGQFF.

The V call is TRBV4-2, the J call TRBJ1-2; 8 nucleotides line up with TRBD1. J gave up 8 bases and V 3 bases, and 11 bases lay outside the gene matches. The V gene's germline CDR1 is LGHNA and CDR2 YNFKEQ. CDR3 length: 15 residues. CDR3: CASSQKAGTGDGYTF. CDR3 nucleotide sequence: TGTGCCAGCAGCCAGAAAGCAGGGACAGGAGACGGCTACACCTTC.